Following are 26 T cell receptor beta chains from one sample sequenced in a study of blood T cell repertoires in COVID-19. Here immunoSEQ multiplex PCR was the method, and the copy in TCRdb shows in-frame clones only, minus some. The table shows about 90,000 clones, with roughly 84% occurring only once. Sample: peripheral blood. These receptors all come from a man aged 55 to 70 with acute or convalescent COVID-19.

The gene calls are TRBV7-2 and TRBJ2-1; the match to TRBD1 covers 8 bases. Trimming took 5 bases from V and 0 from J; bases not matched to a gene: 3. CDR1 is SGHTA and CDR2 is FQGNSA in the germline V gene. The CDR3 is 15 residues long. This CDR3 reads CASSPTGGSYNEQFF. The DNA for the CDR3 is TGTGCCAGCAGCCCAACAGGGGGCTCCTACAATGAGCAGTTCTTC.

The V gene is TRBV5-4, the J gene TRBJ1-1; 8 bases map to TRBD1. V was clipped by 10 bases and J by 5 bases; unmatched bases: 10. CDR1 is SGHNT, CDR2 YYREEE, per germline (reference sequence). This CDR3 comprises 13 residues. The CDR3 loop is CAWGQGASTEAFF. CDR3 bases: TGTGCCTGGGGGCAGGGGGCGAGTACTGAAGCTTTCTTT.

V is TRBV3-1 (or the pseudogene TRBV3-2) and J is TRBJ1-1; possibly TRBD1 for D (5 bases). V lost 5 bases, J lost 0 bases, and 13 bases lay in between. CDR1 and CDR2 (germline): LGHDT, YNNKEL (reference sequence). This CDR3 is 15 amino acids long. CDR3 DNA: TGTGCCAGCAGCACCGGGGGAGGCCTGAACACTGAAGCTTTCTTT. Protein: CASSTGGGLNTEAFF.

The CDR3 sequence is CASSVDSGVFTGELFF. For the CDR3, the DNA is TGTGCCAGCAGCGTGGATTCGGGGGTGTTCACCGGGGAGCTGTTTTTT. The J gene is TRBJ2-2, the V gene TRBV9; D possibly corresponds to TRBD2 (6 bases). The CDR3 runs to 16 residues. V was cut by 2 bases and J by 4 bases, with 15 bases left in between. The germline V gene has CDR1 SGDLS and CDR2 YYNGEE.

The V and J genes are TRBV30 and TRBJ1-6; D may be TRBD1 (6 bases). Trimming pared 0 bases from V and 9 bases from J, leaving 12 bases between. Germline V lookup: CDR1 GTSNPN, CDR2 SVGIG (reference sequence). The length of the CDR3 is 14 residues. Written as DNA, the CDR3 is TGTGCCTGGAGTGTAGGCAGGGGCGGTTCACCCCTCCACTTT. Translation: CAWSVGRGGSPLHF.

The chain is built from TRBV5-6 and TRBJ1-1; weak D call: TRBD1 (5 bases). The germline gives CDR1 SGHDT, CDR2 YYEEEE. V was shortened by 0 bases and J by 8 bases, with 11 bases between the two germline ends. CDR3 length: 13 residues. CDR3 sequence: CASSLGGDFEAFF. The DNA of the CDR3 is TGTGCCAGCAGCTTGGGAGGGGACTTCGAAGCTTTCTTT.

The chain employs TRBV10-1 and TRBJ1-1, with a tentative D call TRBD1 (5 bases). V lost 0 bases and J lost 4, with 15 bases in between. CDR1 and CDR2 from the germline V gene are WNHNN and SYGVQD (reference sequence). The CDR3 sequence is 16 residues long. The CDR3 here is CASSESTMWGVTEAFF. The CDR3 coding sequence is TGCGCCAGCAGTGAGTCGACTATGTGGGGGGTCACTGAAGCTTTCTTT.

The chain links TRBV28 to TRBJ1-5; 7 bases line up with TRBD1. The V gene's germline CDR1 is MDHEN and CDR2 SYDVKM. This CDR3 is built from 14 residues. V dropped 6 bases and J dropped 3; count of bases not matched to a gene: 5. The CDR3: CASREQGFNQPQHF. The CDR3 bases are TGTGCCAGCAGGGAACAGGGGTTCAATCAGCCCCAGCATTTT.

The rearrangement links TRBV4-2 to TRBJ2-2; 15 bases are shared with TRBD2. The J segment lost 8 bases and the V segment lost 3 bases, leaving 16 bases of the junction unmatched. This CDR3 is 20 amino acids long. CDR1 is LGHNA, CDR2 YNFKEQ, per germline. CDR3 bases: TGTGCCAGCAGCCACTTCCGGTCAGGGACTAGCGGGGGGTTTTTGGGGGAGCTGTTTTTT. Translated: CASSHFRSGTSGGFLGELFF.

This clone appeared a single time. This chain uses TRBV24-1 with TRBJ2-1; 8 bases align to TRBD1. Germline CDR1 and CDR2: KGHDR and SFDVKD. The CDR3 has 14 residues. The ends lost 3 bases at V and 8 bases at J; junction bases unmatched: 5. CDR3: CATSDLRTGHEQFF. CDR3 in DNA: TGTGCCACCAGTGATCTGCGGACAGGGCATGAGCAGTTCTTC.

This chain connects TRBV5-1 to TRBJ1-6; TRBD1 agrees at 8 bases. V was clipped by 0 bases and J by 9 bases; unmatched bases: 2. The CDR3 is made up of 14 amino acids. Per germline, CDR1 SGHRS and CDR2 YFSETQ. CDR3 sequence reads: CASSLGQGTSPLHF. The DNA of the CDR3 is TGCGCCAGCAGCTTGGGACAGGGGACTTCACCCCTCCACTTT.

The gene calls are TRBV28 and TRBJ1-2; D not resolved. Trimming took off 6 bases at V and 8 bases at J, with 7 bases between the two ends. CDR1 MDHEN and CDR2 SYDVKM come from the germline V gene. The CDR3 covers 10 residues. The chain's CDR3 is CASRLGGYTF. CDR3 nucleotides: TGTGCCAGCAGACTCGGGGGCTACACCTTC.

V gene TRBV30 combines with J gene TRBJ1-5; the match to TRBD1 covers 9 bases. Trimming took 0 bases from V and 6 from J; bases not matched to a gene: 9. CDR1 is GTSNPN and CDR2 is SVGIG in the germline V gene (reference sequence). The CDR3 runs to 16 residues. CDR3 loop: CAWSVQGDRGFQPQHF. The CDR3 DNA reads TGTGCCTGGAGTGTACAGGGAGACAGGGGGTTTCAGCCCCAGCATTTT.

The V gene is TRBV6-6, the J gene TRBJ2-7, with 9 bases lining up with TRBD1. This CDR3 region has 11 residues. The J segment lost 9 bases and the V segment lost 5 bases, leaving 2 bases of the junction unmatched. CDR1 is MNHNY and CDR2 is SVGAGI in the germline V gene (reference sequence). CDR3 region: CASSTGQGQYF. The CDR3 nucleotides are TGTGCCAGCAGTACGGGACAGGGGCAGTACTTC.

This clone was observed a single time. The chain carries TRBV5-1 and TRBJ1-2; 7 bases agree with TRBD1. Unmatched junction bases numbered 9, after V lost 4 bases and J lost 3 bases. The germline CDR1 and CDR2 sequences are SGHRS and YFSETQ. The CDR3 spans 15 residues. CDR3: CASSEQGGADYGYTF. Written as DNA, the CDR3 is TGCGCCAGCAGCGAGCAAGGGGGCGCAGACTATGGCTACACCTTC.

The CDR3 sequence is CASSLRRDGAYYGYTF. CDR3 coding DNA: TGTGCCAGCAGCTTAAGGCGGGACGGCGCTTACTATGGCTACACCTTC. The rearrangement joins TRBV7-6 to TRBJ1-2; tentative D call: TRBD1 (5 bases). Germline V CDR1 and CDR2: SGHVS, FNYEAQ. Trimming cost V 2 bases and J 3 bases, with 16 bases left between them. The CDR3 runs 16 residues.

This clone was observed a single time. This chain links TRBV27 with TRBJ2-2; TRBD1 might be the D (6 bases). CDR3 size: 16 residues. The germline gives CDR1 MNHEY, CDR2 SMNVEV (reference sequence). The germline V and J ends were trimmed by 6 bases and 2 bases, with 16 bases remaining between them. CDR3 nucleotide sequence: TGTGCCAGCAGACCAGACCGGACAGCCAACACCGGGGAGCTGTTTTTT. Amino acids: CASRPDRTANTGELFF.

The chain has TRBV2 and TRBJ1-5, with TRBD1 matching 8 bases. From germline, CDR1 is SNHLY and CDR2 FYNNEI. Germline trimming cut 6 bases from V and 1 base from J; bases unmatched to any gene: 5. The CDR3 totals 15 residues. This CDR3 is CASRQGDASNQPQHF. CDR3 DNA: TGTGCCAGCAGACAGGGGGACGCGAGCAATCAGCCCCAGCATTTT.

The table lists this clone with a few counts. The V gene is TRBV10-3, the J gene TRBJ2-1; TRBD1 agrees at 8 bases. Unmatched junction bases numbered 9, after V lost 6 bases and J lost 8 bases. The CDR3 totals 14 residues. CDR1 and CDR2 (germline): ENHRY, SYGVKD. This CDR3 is CAISRQGYGDEQFF. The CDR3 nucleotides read TGTGCCATCAGCCGACAGGGGTACGGCGATGAGCAGTTCTTC.

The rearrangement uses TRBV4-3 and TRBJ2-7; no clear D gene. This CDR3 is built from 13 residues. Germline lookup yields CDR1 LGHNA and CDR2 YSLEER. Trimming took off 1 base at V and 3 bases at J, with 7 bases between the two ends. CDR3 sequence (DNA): TGCGCCAGCAGCCAAGGGAACAGCTACGAGCAGTACTTC. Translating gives CASSQGNSYEQYF.

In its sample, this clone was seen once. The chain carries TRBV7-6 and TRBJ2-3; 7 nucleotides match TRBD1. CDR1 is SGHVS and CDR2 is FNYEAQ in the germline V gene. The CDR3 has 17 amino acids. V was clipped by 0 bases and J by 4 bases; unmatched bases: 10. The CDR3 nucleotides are TGTGCCAGCAGCTTAGCGGTCGGACAGGTAGAACCAGATACGCAGTATTTT. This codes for CASSLAVGQVEPDTQYF.

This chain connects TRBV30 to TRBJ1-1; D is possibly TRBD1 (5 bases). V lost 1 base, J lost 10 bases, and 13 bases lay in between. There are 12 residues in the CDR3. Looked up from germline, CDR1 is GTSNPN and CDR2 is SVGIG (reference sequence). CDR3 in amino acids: CAWSGSREGAFF. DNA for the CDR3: TGTGCCTGGAGTGGGTCCAGGGAAGGAGCTTTCTTT.

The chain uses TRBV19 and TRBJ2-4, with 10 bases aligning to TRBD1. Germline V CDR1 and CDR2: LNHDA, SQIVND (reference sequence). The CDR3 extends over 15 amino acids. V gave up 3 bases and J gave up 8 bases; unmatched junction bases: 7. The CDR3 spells CASSIGKGQGYIQYF. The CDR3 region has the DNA TGTGCCAGTAGTATCGGGAAGGGACAGGGGTACATTCAGTACTTC.

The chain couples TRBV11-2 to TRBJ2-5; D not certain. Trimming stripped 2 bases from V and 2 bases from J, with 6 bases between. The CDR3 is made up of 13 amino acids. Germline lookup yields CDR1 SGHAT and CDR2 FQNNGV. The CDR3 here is CASSLNGQETQYF. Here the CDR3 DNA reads TGTGCCAGCAGCTTAAACGGGCAAGAGACCCAGTACTTC. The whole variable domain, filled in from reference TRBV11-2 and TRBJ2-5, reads EAGVAQSPRYKIIEKRQSVAFWCNPISGHATLYWYQQILGQGPKLLIQFQNNGVVDDSQLPKDRFSAERLKGVDSTLKIQPAKLEDSAVYLCASSLNGQETQYFGPGTRLLVL.

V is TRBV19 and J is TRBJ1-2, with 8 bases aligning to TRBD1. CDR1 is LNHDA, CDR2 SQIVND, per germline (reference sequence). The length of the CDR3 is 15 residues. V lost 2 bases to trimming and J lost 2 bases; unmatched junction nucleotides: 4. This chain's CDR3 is CASSILRQGNYGYTF. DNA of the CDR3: TGTGCCAGTAGTATATTACGACAGGGGAACTATGGCTACACCTTC.

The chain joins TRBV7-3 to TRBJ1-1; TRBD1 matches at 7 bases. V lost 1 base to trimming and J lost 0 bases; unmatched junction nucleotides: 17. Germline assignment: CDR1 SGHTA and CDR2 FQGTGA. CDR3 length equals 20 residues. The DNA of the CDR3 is TGTGCCAGCAGCTTAAGAGGTAGAGGTTTGACAGGGCTTTTGAACACTGAAGCTTTCTTT. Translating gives CASSLRGRGLTGLLNTEAFF.